Each of the 21 T cell receptor beta chains below was sequenced from the same sample in a study of T cell repertoires in cytomegalovirus infection. Their recognized antigens are unknown. Each CDR3 protein gets one entry after TCRdb re-called the reads with MiXCR. The repertoire holds hundreds of thousands of distinct CDR3 sequences, with around a third as singletons. The source was cultured PBMCs, collected from culture after CMV antigen stimulation. These receptors were taken from a human donor in good health (CMV status not recorded). Some clones in this sample may be carry-over from other donors' samples.

The genes are TRBV6-2 or TRBV6-3 and TRBJ1-3, with a weak D call TRBD1 (6 bases). V lost 6 bases to trimming and J lost 4 bases, with 13 bases between them. Germline loops: CDR1 MNHEY, CDR2 SVGEGT. The CDR3 totals 14 residues. Here the CDR3 DNA reads TGTGCCAGCAGGCCCGGGACAACCGGAAACACCATATATTTT. It translates to CASRPGTTGNTIYF.

A word on this clonotype: A read error may explain this, as a much larger clone is one base away. CDR3 in amino acids: CASTLLPHPPGGYTF. CDR3 nucleotide sequence: TGTGCCAGCACCTTACTACCACACCCCCCTGGTGGCTACACCTTC. The J gene is TRBJ1-2, the V gene TRBV7-2; D uncertain. The CDR3 totals 15 residues. CDR1 is SGHTA, CDR2 FQGNSA, per germline.

The CDR3 nucleotides read TGTGCCAGCACCCGGGATAGATACAATGAGCAGTTCTTC. Amino acids: CASTRDRYNEQFF. The gene calls are TRBV6-1 and TRBJ2-1; maybe TRBD2 (5 bases). The CDR3 has 13 amino acids. Trimming removed 7 bases at V and 4 bases at J, with 11 bases between. In germline, CDR1 is MNHNS, CDR2 SASEGT.

This clonotype occurred a few times. The chain links TRBV7-9 to TRBJ2-7; 7 bases fit TRBD1. CDR3 length: 14 residues. CDR1 SEHNR and CDR2 FQNEAQ come from the germline V gene (reference sequence). V shed 6 bases and J 0 bases; nucleotides not matched to a gene: 5. Here the CDR3 reads CASRETGNSYEQYF. CDR3 DNA: TGTGCCAGCAGAGAGACAGGGAACTCCTACGAGCAGTACTTC.

This clonotype was picked up a small number of times. The chain carries TRBV7-2 and TRBJ2-2; D uncertain. The CDR3 runs 13 residues. Germline V gene sequence: CDR1 SGHTA, CDR2 FQGNSA. V was cut by 6 bases and J by 6 bases, with 11 bases left in between. CDR3 nucleotide sequence: TGTGCCAGCAGTTATAGACTCGCCGGGGAGCTGTTTTTT. Translating gives CASSYRLAGELFF.

This clonotype was detected only a few times. The gene calls are TRBV2 and TRBJ2-1, with D perhaps matching TRBD1 (6 bases). Germline loops: CDR1 SNHLY, CDR2 FYNNEI. The CDR3 covers 16 residues. Trimming left V 5 bases short and J 10 bases short, with 24 bases between. CDR3 residues: CASSLPLRGPQTEQFF. The DNA for the CDR3 is TGTGCCAGCAGTCTACCCCTCAGGGGACCCCAAACCGAGCAGTTCTTC.

This sequence joins TRBV7-6 and TRBJ1-1, with D uncertain. Trimming shortened V by 4 bases and J by 8 bases, and 8 bases separated the two germline ends. The CDR3 loop spans 11 amino acids. Germline loops: CDR1 SGHVS, CDR2 FNYEAQ. CDR3 amino acids: CASSSIREAFF. The DNA for the CDR3 is TGTGCCAGCAGCTCGATTCGGGAAGCTTTCTTT.

This clonotype has just a few counts. The gene calls are TRBV4-1 and TRBJ2-1; D might be TRBD2 (6 bases). This CDR3 spans 14 amino acids. CDR1 and CDR2 from the germline V gene are MGHRA and YSYEKL. Between the trimmed V and J ends, which lost 1 base and 2 bases, there was a span of 6 bases. CDR3 amino acids: CASSQGGAYNEQFF. DNA for the CDR3: TGCGCCAGCAGCCAAGGGGGGGCCTACAATGAGCAGTTCTTC.

The rearrangement uses TRBV6-1 and TRBJ2-1; D uncertain. The CDR3 is made up of 13 amino acids. Germline-derived CDR1 and CDR2 are MNHNS and SASEGT. Between the trimmed V and J ends, which lost 8 bases and 0 bases, there was a span of 8 bases. CDR3 sequence: CASALGSYNEQFF. In DNA form, the CDR3 reads TGTGCCAGCGCCCTGGGCTCCTACAATGAGCAGTTCTTC.

The chain links TRBV6-6 to TRBJ2-1; TRBD2 aligns across 8 bases. The germline gives CDR1 MNHNY, CDR2 SVGAGI (reference sequence). J was trimmed by 9 bases and V by 0 bases; bases with no gene match: 4. The CDR3 sequence is 14 residues long. For the CDR3, the DNA is TGTGCCAGCAGTTACTCAGCGGGAGTGCTTGAGCAGTTCTTC. Its translation is CASSYSAGVLEQFF.

V is TRBV27 and J is TRBJ2-3, with a weak D call TRBD2 (6 bases). Trimming removed 7 bases at V and 6 bases at J, with 29 bases between. In germline, CDR1 is MNHEY, CDR2 SMNVEV (reference sequence). There are 18 residues in the CDR3. In DNA form, the CDR3 reads TGTGCCAGCAACCCAATGTGGAGGGGAGGCCCGAAATCGGATACGCAGTATTTT. This codes for CASNPMWRGGPKSDTQYF.

The rearrangement joins TRBV12-3 or TRBV12-4 to TRBJ2-7, with D unclear. Between the trimmed V and J ends, which lost 6 bases and 0 bases, there was a span of 6 bases. This CDR3 comprises 12 residues. CDR3 in amino acids: CASSMFSYEQYF. The CDR3, as DNA: TGTGCCAGCAGCATGTTCTCCTACGAGCAGTACTTC.

This chain uses TRBV19 with TRBJ2-1; tentatively, D is TRBD2 (7 bases). Germline CDR1 and CDR2: LNHDA and SQIVND (reference sequence). V dropped 3 bases and J dropped 6 bases, with 12 bases sitting between them. The CDR3 has 14 residues. This CDR3 reads CASSMSRGPNEQFF. DNA for the CDR3: TGTGCCAGTAGTATGTCGCGGGGGCCCAATGAGCAGTTCTTC.

This clonotype was seen a handful of times. This rearrangement joins TRBV12-3 or TRBV12-4 to TRBJ2-3, with 8 bases identical to TRBD1. V shed 6 bases, J shed 7 bases, and the junction held 3 bases outside the gene matches. The CDR3 has 12 amino acids. As DNA, the CDR3 is TGTGCCAGCAGACAGGGGGGACATACGCAGTATTTT. Encoded protein: CASRQGGHTQYF.

The genes are TRBV4-1 and TRBJ1-2, with 11 bases aligning to TRBD1. CDR1 and CDR2 (germline): MGHRA, YSYEKL. With 0 bases clipped from V and 6 bases from J, the junction kept 6 bases outside the gene matches. The CDR3 totals 16 residues. The CDR3 nucleotides are TGCGCCAGCAGCCAAGAAAACGGGACAGGGGGGGATGGCTACACCTTC. The encoded protein is CASSQENGTGGDGYTF.

In this sample, this clonotype turned up a few times. CDR3 residues: CASSWDRAQPQHF. The DNA of the CDR3 is TGTGCCAGCAGCTGGGACAGGGCTCAGCCCCAGCATTTT. This chain connects TRBV7-9 to TRBJ1-5, with 9 bases matching TRBD1. The CDR3 sequence is 13 residues long. Germline V gene lookup returns CDR1 SEHNR and CDR2 FQNEAQ (reference sequence). J gave up 6 bases and V 4 bases, and 1 base lay outside the gene matches.

V is TRBV19 and J is TRBJ2-1; 11 bases agree with TRBD2. This CDR3 is 15 amino acids long. Germline V CDR1 and CDR2: LNHDA, SQIVND (reference sequence). V lost 5 bases, J lost 7 bases, and 7 bases stayed unmatched. The CDR3 sequence is CASSPDSGGANEQFF. The CDR3 DNA is TGTGCCAGTAGTCCGGATAGCGGGGGGGCAAATGAGCAGTTCTTC.

This clonotype came up many times. V and J are TRBV7-9 and TRBJ1-1; unclear D gene. V lost 2 bases and J 4 bases, leaving 14 bases between the germline ends. The germline V gene encodes CDR1 SEHNR and CDR2 FQNEAQ (reference sequence). This CDR3 contains 15 residues. The CDR3 DNA is TGTGCCAGCAGCTTATTAGCGTCAGCTGGCACTGAAGCTTTCTTT. It translates to CASSLLASAGTEAFF.

This chain links TRBV6-2 or TRBV6-3 with TRBJ2-7; 10 bases are a match to TRBD2. This CDR3 is built from 18 residues. CDR1 MNHEY and CDR2 SVGEGT come from the germline V gene. V lost 4 bases and J lost 0; bases outside the gene matches: 12. Here the CDR3 DNA reads TGTGCCAGCAGTTCCTGGAAGCCTAGCGGGAGCAGCTCCTACGAGCAGTACTTC. Translating it yields CASSSWKPSGSSSYEQYF.

This clonotype showed up just a few times. This rearrangement joins TRBV6-5 to TRBJ2-1; possibly TRBD2 for D (6 bases). The V gene lost 0 bases and the J gene lost 1 base, with 13 bases spanning the gap. The CDR3 consists of 17 residues. Germline V gene lookup returns CDR1 MNHEY and CDR2 SVGAGI. The CDR3 reads CASSYSRERASYNEQFF. Written as DNA, the CDR3 is TGTGCCAGCAGTTACTCGCGCGAGCGGGCGTCCTACAATGAGCAGTTCTTC.

The V and J genes are TRBV20-1 and TRBJ1-2; D remains ambiguous. The V end lost 6 bases, the J end lost 6 bases, and 17 bases lay between the germline ends. Germline CDR1 and CDR2: DFQATT and SNEGSKA (reference sequence). There are 13 residues in the CDR3. The CDR3 DNA reads TGCAGTGCCGTGATTCTCGAGGAGGATGGCTACACCTTC. It yields the protein CSAVILEEDGYTF.